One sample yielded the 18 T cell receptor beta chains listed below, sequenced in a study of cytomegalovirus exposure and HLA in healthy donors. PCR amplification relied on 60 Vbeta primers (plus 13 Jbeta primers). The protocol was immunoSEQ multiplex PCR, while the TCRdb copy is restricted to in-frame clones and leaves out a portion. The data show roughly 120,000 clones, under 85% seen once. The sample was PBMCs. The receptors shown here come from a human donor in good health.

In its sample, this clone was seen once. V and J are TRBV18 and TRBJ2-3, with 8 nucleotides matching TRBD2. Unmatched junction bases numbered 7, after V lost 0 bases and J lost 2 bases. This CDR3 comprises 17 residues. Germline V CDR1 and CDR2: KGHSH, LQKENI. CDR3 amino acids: CASSPPGAGVLTDTQYF. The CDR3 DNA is TGTGCCAGCTCACCACCGGGAGCGGGAGTTCTCACAGATACGCAGTATTTT.

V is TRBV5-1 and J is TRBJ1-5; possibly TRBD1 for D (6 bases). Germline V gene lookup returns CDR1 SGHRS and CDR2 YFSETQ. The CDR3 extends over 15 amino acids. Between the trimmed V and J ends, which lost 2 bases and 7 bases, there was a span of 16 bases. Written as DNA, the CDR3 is TGCGCCAGCAGCTTACTTACCAGGGGAGACCAGCCCCAGCATTTT. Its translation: CASSLLTRGDQPQHF. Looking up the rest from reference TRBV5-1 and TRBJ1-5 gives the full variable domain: KAGVTQTPRYLIKTRGQQVTLSCSPISGHRSVSWYQQTPGQGLQFLFEYFSETQRNKGNFPGRFSGRQFSNSRSEMNVSTLELGDSALYLCASSLLTRGDQPQHFGDGTRLSIL.

The CDR3 DNA follows: TGTGCCAGCAGTGAGGGACAGCCGGCCTCTTATGGCTACACCTTC. Translated, it gives CASSEGQPASYGYTF. This chain links TRBV6-4 with TRBJ1-2; 7 nucleotides agree with TRBD1. Trimming took 3 bases from V and 5 from J; bases not matched to a gene: 9. The length of the CDR3 is 15 residues. Germline values: CDR1 MRHNA, CDR2 SNTAGT.

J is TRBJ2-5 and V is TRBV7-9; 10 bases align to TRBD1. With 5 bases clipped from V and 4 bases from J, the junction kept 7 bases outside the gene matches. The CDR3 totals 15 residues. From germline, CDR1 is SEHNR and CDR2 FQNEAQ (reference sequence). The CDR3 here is CASSIRQGAGETQYF. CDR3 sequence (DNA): TGTGCCAGCAGCATACGACAGGGGGCAGGAGAGACCCAGTACTTC.

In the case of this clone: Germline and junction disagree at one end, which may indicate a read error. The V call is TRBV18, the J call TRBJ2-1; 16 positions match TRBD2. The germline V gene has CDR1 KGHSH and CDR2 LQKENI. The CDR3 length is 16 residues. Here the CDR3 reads CASSSGLAGGGNEQFF. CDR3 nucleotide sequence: TGTGCCAGCTCATCGGGACTAGCGGGAGGGGGCAATGAGCAATTCTTC.

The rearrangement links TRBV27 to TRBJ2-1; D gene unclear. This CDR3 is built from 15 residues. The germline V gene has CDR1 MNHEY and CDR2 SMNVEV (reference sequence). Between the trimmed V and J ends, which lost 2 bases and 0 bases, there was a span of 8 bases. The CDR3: CASSLDSSSYNEQFF. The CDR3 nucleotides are TGTGCCAGCAGTTTAGATTCGAGCTCCTACAATGAGCAGTTCTTC.

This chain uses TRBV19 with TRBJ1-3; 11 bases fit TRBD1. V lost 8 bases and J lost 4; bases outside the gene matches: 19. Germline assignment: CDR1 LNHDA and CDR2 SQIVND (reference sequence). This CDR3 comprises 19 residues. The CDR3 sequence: CASSPTGTGGTSGGNTIYF. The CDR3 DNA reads TGTGCCAGTTCGCCAACCGGGACAGGGGGGACCTCTGGGGGAAACACCATATATTTT.

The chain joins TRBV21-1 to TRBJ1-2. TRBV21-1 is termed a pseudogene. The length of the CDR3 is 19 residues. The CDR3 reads CASSKGRRVKLRINYGYTF. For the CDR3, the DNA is TGTGCCAGCAGCAAAGGAAGGAGGGTGAAGCTCCGAATTAACTATGGCTACACCTTC.

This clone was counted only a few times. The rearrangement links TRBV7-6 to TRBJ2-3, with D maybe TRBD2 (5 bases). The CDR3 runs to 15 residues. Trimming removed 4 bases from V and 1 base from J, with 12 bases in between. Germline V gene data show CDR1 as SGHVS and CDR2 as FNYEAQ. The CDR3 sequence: CASSSGLAGTDTQYF. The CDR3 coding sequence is TGTGCCAGCAGCTCTGGGCTAGCTGGCACAGATACGCAGTATTTT. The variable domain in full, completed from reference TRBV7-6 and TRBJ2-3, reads GAGVSQSPRYKVTKRGQDVALRCDPISGHVSLYWYRQALGQGPEFLTYFNYEAQQDKSGLPNDRFSAERPEGSISTLTIQRTEQRDSAMYRCASSSGLAGTDTQYFGPGTRLTVL.

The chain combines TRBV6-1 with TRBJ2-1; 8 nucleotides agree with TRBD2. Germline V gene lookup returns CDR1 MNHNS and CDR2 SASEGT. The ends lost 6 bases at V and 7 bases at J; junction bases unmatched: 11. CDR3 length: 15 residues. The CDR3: CASRESGSNLNEQFF. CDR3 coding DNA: TGTGCCAGCAGAGAAAGCGGGAGTAATTTGAATGAGCAGTTCTTC.

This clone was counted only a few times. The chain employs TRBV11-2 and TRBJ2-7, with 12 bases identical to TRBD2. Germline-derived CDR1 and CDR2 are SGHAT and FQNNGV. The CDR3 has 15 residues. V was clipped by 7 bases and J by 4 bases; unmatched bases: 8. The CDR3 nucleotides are TGTGCCAGCACCCGACTAGCGGGAGAGATTTACGAGCAGTACTTC. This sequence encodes CASTRLAGEIYEQYF.

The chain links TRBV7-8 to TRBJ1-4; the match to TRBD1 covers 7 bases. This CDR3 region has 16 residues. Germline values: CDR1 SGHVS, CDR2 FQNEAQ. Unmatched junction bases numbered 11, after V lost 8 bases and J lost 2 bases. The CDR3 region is CASAPRQGRTNEKLFF. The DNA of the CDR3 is TGTGCCAGCGCACCCCGACAGGGTCGGACTAATGAAAAACTGTTTTTT.

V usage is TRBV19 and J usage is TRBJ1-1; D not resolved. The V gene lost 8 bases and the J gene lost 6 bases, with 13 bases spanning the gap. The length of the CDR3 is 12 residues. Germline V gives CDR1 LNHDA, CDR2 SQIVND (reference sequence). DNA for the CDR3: TGTGCCAGTGGGGAGGGATGGGCTGAAGCTTTCTTT. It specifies CASGEGWAEAFF.

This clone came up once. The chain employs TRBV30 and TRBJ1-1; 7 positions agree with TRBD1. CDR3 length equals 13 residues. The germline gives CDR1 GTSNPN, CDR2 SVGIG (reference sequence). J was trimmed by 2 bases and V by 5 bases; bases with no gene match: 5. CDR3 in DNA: TGTGCCTGGGCCTGGGACAGCAACACTGAAGCTTTCTTT. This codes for CAWAWDSNTEAFF.

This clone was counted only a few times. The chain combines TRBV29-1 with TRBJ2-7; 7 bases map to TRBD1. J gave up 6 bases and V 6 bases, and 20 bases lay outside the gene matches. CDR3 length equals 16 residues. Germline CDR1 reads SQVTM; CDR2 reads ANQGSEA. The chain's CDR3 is CSVRGGWNRGWGEQYF. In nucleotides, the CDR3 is TGCAGCGTCCGAGGGGGTTGGAACAGGGGTTGGGGCGAGCAGTACTTC.

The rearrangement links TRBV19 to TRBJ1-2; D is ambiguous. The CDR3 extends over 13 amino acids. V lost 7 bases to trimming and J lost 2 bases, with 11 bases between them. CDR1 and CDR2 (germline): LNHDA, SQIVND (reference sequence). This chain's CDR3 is CASTYAGNYGYTF. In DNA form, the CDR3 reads TGTGCCAGTACATACGCGGGGAACTATGGCTACACCTTC.

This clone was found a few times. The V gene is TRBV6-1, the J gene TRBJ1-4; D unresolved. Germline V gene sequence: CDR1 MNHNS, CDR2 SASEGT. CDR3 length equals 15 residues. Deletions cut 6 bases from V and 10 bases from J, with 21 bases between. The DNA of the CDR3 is TGTGCCAGCAGCCCCATTAGGGAACTAGGAGGAAAACTGTTTTTT. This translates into CASSPIRELGGKLFF.

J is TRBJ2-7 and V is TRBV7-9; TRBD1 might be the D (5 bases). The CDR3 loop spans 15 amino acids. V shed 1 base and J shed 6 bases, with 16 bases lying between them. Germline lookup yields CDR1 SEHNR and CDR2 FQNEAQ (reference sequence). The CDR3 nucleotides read TGTGCCAGCAGCTTAGATGGTGCAGGGTCCAGCGAGCAGTACTTC. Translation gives CASSLDGAGSSEQYF.